These T cell receptor beta chains were read from a single sample in a study of identical twins. TCRdb recomputed calls from the 5' RACE reads with MiXCR, one row per CDR3 protein. The sample carries 450,000 or so distinct CDR3 sequences, roughly a quarter recorded once. The sample was also linked to a second study, of T cells expressing NK-cell markers.

Sequences were obtained from CD4+ T cells sorted from blood. The receptors shown here come from a young woman in good health. CDR3s include the opening cysteine and the closing phenylalanine or tryptophan. Each record gives: CDR3 DNA, CDR3 protein, clone size, D gene, J gene, V gene. The D gene is left open where the match is weak. Clone size is stated in some rows and not others, as once, few, many or a class when expanded.

DNA: TGCGCCAGCAGCTTGGGTCGAAGCGAAGACATTCAGTACTTC
CDR3: CASSLGRSEDIQYF
size: .
D: .
J: TRBJ2-4
V: TRBV5-1

DNA: TGTGCCAGCAGCCGGACTAATGAGCAGTTCTTC
CDR3: CASSRTNEQFF
size: many
D: .
J: TRBJ2-1
V: TRBV3-1

DNA: TGTGCCAGCAGCCCCCGCCTAGGAGATACGCAGTATTTT
CDR3: CASSPRLGDTQYF
size: medium-sized
D: .
J: TRBJ2-3
V: TRBV7-6

DNA: TGTGCCAGCATAGAATGGTCCGGACTCTCCTACGAGCAGTACTTC
CDR3: CASIEWSGLSYEQYF
size: .
D: .
J: TRBJ2-7
V: TRBV2

DNA: TGCAGTGAGCGGGGGACTGGCACAGATACGCAGTATTTT
CDR3: CSERGTGTDTQYF
size: few
D: TRBD2
J: TRBJ2-3
V: TRBV20-1

DNA: TGTGCCAGCAGCCAAACTATAGCGGAGGGAGCAGATACGCAGTATTTT
CDR3: CASSQTIAEGADTQYF
size: few
D: .
J: TRBJ2-3
V: TRBV4-2

DNA: TGTGCCAGCAGTGAAGCTCCACAGAAAGAGACCCAGTACTTC
CDR3: CASSEAPQKETQYF
size: .
D: .
J: TRBJ2-5
V: TRBV2

DNA: TGCAGCGTAGCGACAGGGTGGGACACTGAAGCTTTCTTT
CDR3: CSVATGWDTEAFF
size: .
D: TRBD1
J: TRBJ1-1
V: TRBV29-1

DNA: TGCGCCAGCAGCGAGGGGACTACATCCGATACGCAGTATTTT
CDR3: CASSEGTTSDTQYF
size: .
D: TRBD2
J: TRBJ2-3
V: TRBV5-1

DNA: TGTGCCAGCAGCAAAACTAGCGGGAGCTACAATGAGCAGTTCTTC
CDR3: CASSKTSGSYNEQFF
size: .
D: TRBD2
J: TRBJ2-1
V: TRBV7-2

DNA: TGTGCCAGCAGTCGCCGGGACAGGGATTCGGGTGAGCAGTTCTTC
CDR3: CASSRRDRDSGEQFF
size: .
D: TRBD1
J: TRBJ2-1
V: TRBV6-1

DNA: TGCAGTGCTCGCACCAAGCAGGGTCCCCAAGAGACCCAGTACTTC
CDR3: CSARTKQGPQETQYF
size: few
D: .
J: TRBJ2-5
V: TRBV20-1

DNA: TGTGCCAGCTCACCACAGGGGGCCTACGAGCAGTACTTC
CDR3: CASSPQGAYEQYF
size: .
D: .
J: TRBJ2-7
V: TRBV18

DNA: TGTGCCAGCAGCCAACTGACTAGCGGGGGGGATGATACGCAGTATTTT
CDR3: CASSQLTSGGDDTQYF
size: .
D: TRBD2
J: TRBJ2-3
V: TRBV3-1

DNA: TGCAGCGGAAGAGCGGGAGTGAACACCGGGGAGCTGTTTTTT
CDR3: CSGRAGVNTGELFF
size: .
D: TRBD2
J: TRBJ2-2
V: TRBV29-1